The clone carrying this TCR beta chain was seen more than once but under ten times. Clones were sequenced by immunoSEQ multiplex PCR, and TCRdb holds only the in-frame ones, with some missing. The sample contains hundreds of thousands of clones, more than 85% of which appear only once. These data originate in a study of blood T cell repertoires in COVID-19. Across the study: The analysed material was cDNA or gDNA that came from T cells, B-cell-depleted T cells, or PBMCs.

Residents of about two dozen US areas, aged roughly 18 to 95 years, made up the participants. Membership in each cohort depended on participant-reported clinical history. Donors in Cohort 3 counted as recovered after two negative PCRs, clearance, or symptom resolution. Between the trimmed V and J ends, which lost 6 bases and 7 bases, there was a span of 13 bases. The CDR3 covers 13 residues. This chain joins TRBV12-3 or TRBV12-4 and TRBJ1-5; tentative D call: TRBD1 (5 bases). The origin of this receptor is a woman aged 45-60 years who had recovered from COVID-19. Source material: PBMCs or T cells enriched from blood (not recorded which). In nucleotides, the CDR3 is TGTGCCAGCAGCACCTCGGGGGGGCAGCCCCAGCATTTT. Protein: CASSTSGGQPQHF.